The present entry profiles one TCR beta chain with its context. Its specificity is not known. Germline V gives CDR1 SGDLS, CDR2 YYNGEE. V was trimmed by 2 bases and J by 7 bases, leaving 16 bases between them. This CDR3 has 14 amino acids. The repertoire was sequenced with immunoSEQ multiplex PCR; TCRdb's copy has only in-frame clones and lacks some. The sample includes tens of thousands of clones, 75% to 85% of them seen just once. The sample belongs to a study of neoadjuvant nivolumab and ipilimumab in lung cancer. Study-level information: Patients got nivolumab 3 mg/kg on days 1, 15 and 29; combination added ipilimumab 1 mg/kg day 1. Study outcomes and limitations: Resected tumors had greater TCR richness and clonality than uninvolved lung. TCR receptors were sequenced in few samples. From pretherapy to surgery, tumor richness and clonality rose with dual therapy.

The material was tumor tissue, obtained after neoadjuvant nivolumab, alone or with ipilimumab, at or shortly before surgery. The origin of this receptor is an adult with non-small cell lung cancer. V gene TRBV9 combines with J gene TRBJ2-7; tentatively, D is TRBD1 or TRBD2 (5 bases each). CDR3 region: CASSVSGDLREQYF. CDR3 sequence (DNA): TGTGCCAGCAGCGTCTCCGGGGACCTCCGGGAGCAGTACTTC. The complete variable domain, with remaining parts taken from reference TRBV9 and TRBJ2-7, reads DSGVTQTPKHLITATGQRVTLRCSPRSGDLSVYWYQQSLDQGLQFLIQYYNGEERAKGNILERFSAQQFPDLHSELNLSSLELGDSALYFCASSVSGDLREQYFGPGTRLTVT.